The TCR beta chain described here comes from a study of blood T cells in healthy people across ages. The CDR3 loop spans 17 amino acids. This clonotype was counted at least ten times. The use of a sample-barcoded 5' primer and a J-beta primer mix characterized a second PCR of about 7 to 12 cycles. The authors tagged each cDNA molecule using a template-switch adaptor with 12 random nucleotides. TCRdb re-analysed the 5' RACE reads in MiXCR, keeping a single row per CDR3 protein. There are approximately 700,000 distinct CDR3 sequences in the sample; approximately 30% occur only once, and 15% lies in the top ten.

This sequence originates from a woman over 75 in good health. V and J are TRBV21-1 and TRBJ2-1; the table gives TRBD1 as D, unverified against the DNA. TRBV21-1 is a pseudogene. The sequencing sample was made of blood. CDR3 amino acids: CASSKDARQGAYNEQFF. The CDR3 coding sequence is TGTGCCAGCAGCAAAGATGCGAGACAGGGGGCCTACAATGAGCAGTTCTTC.